Listed here is a single TCR beta chain. Its specificity is not known. The source of the sample is a study of identical twins. Study-level results: Within beta out-of-frame sequences, the excess sharing observed between twins was weaker. Cross-sectional statistical analysis, not tracking of the same donors, underpinned the conclusions. Out-of-frame alpha sequences shared by twins were enriched for low generation probability.

Each CDR3 protein gets one entry after TCRdb re-called the 5' RACE reads with MiXCR. The repertoire consists of about 290,000 distinct CDR3 sequences, with 8.5% to 9.5% occurring once and the leading ten covering about 7.1%. Germline V CDR1 and CDR2: SEHNR, FQNEAQ (reference sequence). The CDR3 covers 16 residues. V shed 5 bases, J shed 6 bases, and the junction held 11 bases outside the gene matches. These data were likewise used in another study, on yellow fever vaccine responses in identical twins.

J is TRBJ2-7 and V is TRBV7-9; 12 nucleotides match TRBD2. This sequence originates from a woman aged 18-35 years in good health. Material: CD8+ T cells sorted from blood. The CDR3 coding sequence is TGTGCCAGCAGCACAGCGGGACTAGCGGGCTTTGTCGAGCAGTACTTC. Its protein product is CASSTAGLAGFVEQYF.